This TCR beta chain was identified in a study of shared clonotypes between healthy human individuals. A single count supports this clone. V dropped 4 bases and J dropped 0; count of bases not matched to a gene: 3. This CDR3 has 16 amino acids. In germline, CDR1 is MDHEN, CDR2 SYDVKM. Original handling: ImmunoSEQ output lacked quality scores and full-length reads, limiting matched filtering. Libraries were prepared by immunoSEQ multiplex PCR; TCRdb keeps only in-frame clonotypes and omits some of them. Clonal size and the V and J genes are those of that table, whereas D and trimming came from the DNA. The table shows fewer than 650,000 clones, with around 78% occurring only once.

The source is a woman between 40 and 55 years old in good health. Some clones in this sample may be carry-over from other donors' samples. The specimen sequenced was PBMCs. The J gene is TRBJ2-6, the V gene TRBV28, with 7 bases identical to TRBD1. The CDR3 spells CASSSPGGSGANVLTF. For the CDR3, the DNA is TGTGCCAGCAGTTCCCCAGGGGGCTCTGGGGCCAACGTCCTGACTTTC.